Listed below are T cell receptor beta chains from one sample, sequenced in a study of sequential checkpoint blockade in melanoma. Measured with immunoSEQ multiplex PCR; TCRdb has only the in-frame clones, and not every one. The sample holds more than 30,000 clones, 86% seen once. The material was CD8+ T cells sorted from blood (inferred from file names), obtained from a patient given nivolumab and ipilimumab in sequence. These receptor sequences come from a human donor with melanoma. CDR3s include the opening cysteine and the closing phenylalanine or tryptophan. Only some rows state a clone size, as once, few, many or a class for expanded clones.

CDR3: CASSLRQDPYGYTF; V: TRBV5-6; J: TRBJ1-2; size: NA
CDR3: CASSLDGPGGPYNEQFF; V: TRBV11-3; J: TRBJ2-1; size: NA
CDR3: CASSRAGPATGELFF; V: TRBV5-4; J: TRBJ2-2; size: NA
CDR3: CASSEDREVAFF; V: TRBV7-9; J: TRBJ1-1; size: NA
CDR3: CASSPRTSGNEQFF; V: TRBV7-9; J: TRBJ2-1; size: NA
CDR3: CASSKVALGNTGELFF; V: TRBV19; J: TRBJ2-2; size: NA
CDR3: CASSSYSRGGLYQPQHF; V: TRBV27; J: TRBJ1-5; size: NA
CDR3: CASSYSAGLNTEAFF; V: TRBV6-5; J: TRBJ1-1; size: NA
CDR3: CASTPTQSYEQYF; V: TRBV6-5; J: TRBJ2-7; size: NA
CDR3: CAWSVPRRQGWWETQYF; V: TRBV30; J: TRBJ2-5; size: once